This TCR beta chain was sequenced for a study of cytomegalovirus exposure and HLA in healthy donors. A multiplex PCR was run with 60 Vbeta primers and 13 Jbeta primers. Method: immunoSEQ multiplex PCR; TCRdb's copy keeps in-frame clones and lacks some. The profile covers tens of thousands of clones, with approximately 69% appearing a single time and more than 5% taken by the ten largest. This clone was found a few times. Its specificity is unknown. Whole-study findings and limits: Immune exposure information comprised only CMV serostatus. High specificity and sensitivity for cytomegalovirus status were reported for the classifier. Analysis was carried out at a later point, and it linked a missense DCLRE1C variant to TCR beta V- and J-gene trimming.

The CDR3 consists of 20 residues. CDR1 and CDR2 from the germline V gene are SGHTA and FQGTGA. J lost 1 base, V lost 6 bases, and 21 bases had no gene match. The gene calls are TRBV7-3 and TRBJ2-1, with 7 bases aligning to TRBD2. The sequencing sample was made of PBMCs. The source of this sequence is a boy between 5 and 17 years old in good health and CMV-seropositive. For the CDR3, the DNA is TGTGCCAGCAGTTTTACCCTAGGGGCGAGGCGGGAGAGGTCCTACAATGAGCAGTTCTTC. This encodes CASSFTLGARRERSYNEQFF.